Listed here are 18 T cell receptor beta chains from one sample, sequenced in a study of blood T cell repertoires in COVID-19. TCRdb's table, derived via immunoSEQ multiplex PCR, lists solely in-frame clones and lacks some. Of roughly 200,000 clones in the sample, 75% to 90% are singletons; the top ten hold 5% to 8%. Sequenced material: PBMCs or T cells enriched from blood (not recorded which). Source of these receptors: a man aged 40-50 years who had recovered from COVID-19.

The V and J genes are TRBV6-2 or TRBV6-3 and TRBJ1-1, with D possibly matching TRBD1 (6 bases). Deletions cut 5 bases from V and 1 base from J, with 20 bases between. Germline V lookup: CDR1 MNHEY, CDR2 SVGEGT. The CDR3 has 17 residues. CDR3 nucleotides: TGTGCCAGCAGTGATCAGGGGCCCGGGGTCTCGAACACTGAAGCTTTCTTT. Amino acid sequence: CASSDQGPGVSNTEAFF.

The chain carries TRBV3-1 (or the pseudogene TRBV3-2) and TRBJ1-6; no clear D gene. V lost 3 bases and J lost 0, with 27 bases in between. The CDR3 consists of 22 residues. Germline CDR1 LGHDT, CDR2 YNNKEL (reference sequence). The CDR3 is CASSHSFYWADGISSYNSPLHF. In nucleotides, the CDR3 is TGTGCCAGCAGCCACTCTTTTTATTGGGCAGATGGAATTAGCTCCTATAATTCACCCCTCCACTTT.

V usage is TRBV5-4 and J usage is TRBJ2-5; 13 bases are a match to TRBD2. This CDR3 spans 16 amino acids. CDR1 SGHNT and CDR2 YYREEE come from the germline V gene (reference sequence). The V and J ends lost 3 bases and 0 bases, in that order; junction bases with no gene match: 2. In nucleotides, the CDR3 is TGTGCCAGCAGCTGGACTAGCGGGGGCTACCAAGAGACCCAGTACTTC. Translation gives CASSWTSGGYQETQYF.

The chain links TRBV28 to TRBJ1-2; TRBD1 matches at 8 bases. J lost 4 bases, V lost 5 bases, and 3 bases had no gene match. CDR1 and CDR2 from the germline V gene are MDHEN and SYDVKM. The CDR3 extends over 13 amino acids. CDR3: CASSPTGVYGYTF. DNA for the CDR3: TGTGCCAGCAGTCCGACAGGGGTCTATGGCTACACCTTC.

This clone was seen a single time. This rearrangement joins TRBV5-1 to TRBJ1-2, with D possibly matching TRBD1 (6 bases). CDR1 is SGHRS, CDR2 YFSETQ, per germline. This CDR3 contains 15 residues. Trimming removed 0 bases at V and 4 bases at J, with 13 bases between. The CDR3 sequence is CASSLDGAGAYGYTF. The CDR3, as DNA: TGCGCCAGCAGCTTGGATGGTGCAGGGGCCTATGGCTACACCTTC.

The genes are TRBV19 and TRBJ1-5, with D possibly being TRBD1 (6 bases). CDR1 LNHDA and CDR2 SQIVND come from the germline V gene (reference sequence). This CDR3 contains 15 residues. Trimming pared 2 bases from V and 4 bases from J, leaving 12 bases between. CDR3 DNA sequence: TGTGCCAGTAGTATACAGGGGCAACGAAATCAGCCCCAGCATTTT. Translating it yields CASSIQGQRNQPQHF.

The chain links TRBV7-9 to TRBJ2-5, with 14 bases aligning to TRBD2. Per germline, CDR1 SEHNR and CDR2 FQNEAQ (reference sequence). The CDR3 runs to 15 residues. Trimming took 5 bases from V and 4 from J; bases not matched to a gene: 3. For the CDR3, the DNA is TGTGCCAGCAGCGGGGGACTAGCGGGAGTAGAGACCCAGTACTTC. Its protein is CASSGGLAGVETQYF.

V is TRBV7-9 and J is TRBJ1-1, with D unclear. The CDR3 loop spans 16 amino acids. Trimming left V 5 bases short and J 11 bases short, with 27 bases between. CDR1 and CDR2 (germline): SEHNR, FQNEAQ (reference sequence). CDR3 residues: CASSGDQKGRGSSAFF. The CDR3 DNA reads TGTGCCAGCAGCGGGGATCAGAAAGGGCGGGGTTCAAGTGCTTTCTTT.

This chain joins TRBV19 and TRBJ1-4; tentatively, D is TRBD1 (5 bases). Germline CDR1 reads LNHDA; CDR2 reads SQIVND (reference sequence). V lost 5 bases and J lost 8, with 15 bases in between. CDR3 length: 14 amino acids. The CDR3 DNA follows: TGTGCCAGTAGTCTGGCAGGGAAGGGAGAAAAACTGTTTTTT. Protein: CASSLAGKGEKLFF.

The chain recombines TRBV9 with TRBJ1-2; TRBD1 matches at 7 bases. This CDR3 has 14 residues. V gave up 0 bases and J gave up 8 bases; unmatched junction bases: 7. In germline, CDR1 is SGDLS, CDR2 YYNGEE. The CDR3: CASSVEVQGRGYTF. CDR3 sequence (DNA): TGTGCCAGCAGCGTAGAGGTACAGGGGAGGGGCTACACCTTC.

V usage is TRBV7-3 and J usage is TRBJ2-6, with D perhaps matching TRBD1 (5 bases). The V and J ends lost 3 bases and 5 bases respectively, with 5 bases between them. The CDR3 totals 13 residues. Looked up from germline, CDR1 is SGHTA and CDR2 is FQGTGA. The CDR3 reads CASSLDRANVLTF. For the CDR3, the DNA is TGTGCCAGCAGCTTGGACAGGGCCAACGTCCTGACTTTC. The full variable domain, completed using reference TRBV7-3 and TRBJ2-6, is GAGVSQTPSNKVTEKGKYVELRCDPISGHTALYWYRQSLGQGPEFLIYFQGTGAADDSGLPNDRFFAVRPEGSVSTLKIQRTERGDSAVYLCASSLDRANVLTFGAGSRLTVL.

Here the CDR3 reads CARKLAGYQETQYF. The DNA of the CDR3 is TGTGCCAGGAAACTAGCGGGATACCAAGAGACCCAGTACTTC. The rearrangement joins TRBV2 to TRBJ2-5; 10 bases map to TRBD2. Germline assignment: CDR1 SNHLY and CDR2 FYNNEI. Germline trimming cut 9 bases from V and 0 bases from J; bases unmatched to any gene: 4. The length of the CDR3 is 14 residues. The whole variable domain, remainder taken from reference TRBV2 and TRBJ2-5, is EPEVTQTPSHQVTQMGQEVILRCVPISNHLYFYWYRQILGQKVEFLVSFYNNEISEKSEIFDDQFSVERPDGSNFTLKIRSTKLEDSAMYFCARKLAGYQETQYFGPGTRLLVL.

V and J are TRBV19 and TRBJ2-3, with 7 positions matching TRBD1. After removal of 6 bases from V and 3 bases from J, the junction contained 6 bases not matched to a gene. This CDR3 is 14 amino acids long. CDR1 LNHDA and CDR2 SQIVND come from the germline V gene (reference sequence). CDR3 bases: TGTGCCAGTAGACCGACAGGGTTGACAGATACGCAGTATTTT. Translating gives CASRPTGLTDTQYF.

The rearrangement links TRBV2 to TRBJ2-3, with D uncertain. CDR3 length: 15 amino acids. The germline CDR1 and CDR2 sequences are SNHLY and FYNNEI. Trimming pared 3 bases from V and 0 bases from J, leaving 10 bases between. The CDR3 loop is CASSERGSSTDTQYF. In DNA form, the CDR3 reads TGTGCCAGCAGTGAGCGAGGTTCTAGCACAGATACGCAGTATTTT.

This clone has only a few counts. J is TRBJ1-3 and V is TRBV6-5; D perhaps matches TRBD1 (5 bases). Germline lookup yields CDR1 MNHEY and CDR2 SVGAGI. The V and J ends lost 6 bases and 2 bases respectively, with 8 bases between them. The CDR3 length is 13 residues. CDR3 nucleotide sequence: TGTGCCAGCAGGGCGACAGCTGGAAACACCATATATTTT. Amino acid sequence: CASRATAGNTIYF.

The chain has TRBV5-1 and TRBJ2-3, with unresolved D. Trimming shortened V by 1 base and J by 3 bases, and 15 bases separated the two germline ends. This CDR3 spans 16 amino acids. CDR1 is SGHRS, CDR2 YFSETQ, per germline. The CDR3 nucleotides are TGCGCCAGCAGCTTGACAGCCAGCCTGGGTACAGATACGCAGTATTTT. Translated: CASSLTASLGTDTQYF.

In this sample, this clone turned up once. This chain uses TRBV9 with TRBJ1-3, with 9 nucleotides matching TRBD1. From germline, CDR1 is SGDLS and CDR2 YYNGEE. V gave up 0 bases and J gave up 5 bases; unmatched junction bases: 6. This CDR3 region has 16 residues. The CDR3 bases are TGTGCCAGCAGCGTAGAGGGGGGGACAGGGAGAAACACCATATATTTT. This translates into CASSVEGGTGRNTIYF.

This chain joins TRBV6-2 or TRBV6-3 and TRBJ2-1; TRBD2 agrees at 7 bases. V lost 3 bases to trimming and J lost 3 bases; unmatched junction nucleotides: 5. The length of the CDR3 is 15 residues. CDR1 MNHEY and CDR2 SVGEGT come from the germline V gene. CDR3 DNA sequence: TGTGCCAGCAGTTATGGAAGCGGGGTCTACAATGAGCAGTTCTTC. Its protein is CASSYGSGVYNEQFF.